One TCR beta chain is described in this entry. Its antigen is currently unknown. Germline CDR1 MNHEY, CDR2 SVGAGI. The CDR3 runs to 15 residues. The V and J ends lost 8 bases and 4 bases, in that order; junction bases with no gene match: 6. This sample is drawn from a study of cytomegalovirus exposure and HLA in healthy donors. General study points: The investigators catalogued 150 or so TCR beta chains as cytomegalovirus-associated.

Every donor was a healthy person donating bone marrow. Use of 60 Vbeta and 13 Jbeta primers characterized the PCR. The data were produced by immunoSEQ multiplex PCR, yet TCRdb's version contains in-frame clones alone and is incomplete. The sample records about 140,000 clones, approximately 83% being singletons. The clonotype comes from a middle-aged man in good health and CMV-seronegative. The rearrangement uses TRBV6-5 and TRBJ2-1, with TRBD2 matching 12 bases. The sample taken for sequencing was PBMCs. CDR3: CASGPTSGSYNEQFF. The CDR3 bases are TGTGCCAGCGGACCGACTAGCGGGAGTTACAATGAGCAGTTCTTC.